A selection of T cell receptor beta chains follows, all from one sample in a study of Graves' ophthalmopathy and Graves' hyperthyroidism. TCRdb passed the multiplex PCR reads through MiXCR, listing each CDR3 protein once. The sample consists of a few hundred thousand distinct CDR3 sequences, less than 45% of them appearing once. The sequenced sample was peripheral blood or thyroid tissue (not recorded which). The origin of the receptors is an adult man with Graves' hyperthyroidism. CDR3s include the opening cysteine and the closing phenylalanine or tryptophan. The order of the fields is D gene, V gene, J gene, clone size, CDR3 DNA, CDR3 protein. D genes are given only for firm matches. The size entry is marked missing in some rows and otherwise reads once, few, many or a size class.

>.|TRBV18|TRBJ2-1|once
TGTGCCAGCTCACCGAGAAGGGAAAGGGGGTCCTTGGATGAGCAGTTCTTC
CASSPRRERGSLDEQFF
>.|TRBV11-2|TRBJ1-2|many
TGTGCCAGCAGCTTAGCACAGACCTATGGCTACACCTTC
CASSLAQTYGYTF
>TRBD1|TRBV4-1|TRBJ2-7|many
TGCGCCAGCAGCCAGACAGGGACCTACGAGCAGTACTTC
CASSQTGTYEQYF
>.|TRBV9|TRBJ2-7|many
TGTGCCAGCAGCGTATCGGCAGGGAAGTTGCGGGAGCAGTACTTC
CASSVSAGKLREQYF
>.|TRBV20-1|TRBJ1-1|many
TGCAGTGCTAGAGACCCATCAGACAGGACGAACACTGAAGCTTTCTTT
CSARDPSDRTNTEAFF
>TRBD1|TRBV7-8|TRBJ1-1|.
TGTGCCAGCAGCCCTGGGACAGGGCTTACAACTGAAGCTTTCTTT
CASSPGTGLTTEAFF
>.|TRBV5-1|TRBJ2-5|.
TGCGCCAGCAGCCCGACGGAGGTGACAGTCCAAGAGACCCAGTACTTC
CASSPTEVTVQETQYF
>TRBD2|TRBV7-4|TRBJ2-2|few
TGTGCCAGCAGCTTCGCGGGAGGGGGCGGGGAGCTGTTTTTT
CASSFAGGGGELFF
>.|TRBV2|TRBJ2-7|.
TGTGCCAGCAGTGCCCTCAACGAGCAGTACTTC
CASSALNEQYF
>TRBD1|TRBV5-1|TRBJ1-1|.
TGCGCCAGCAGCTCGCCAAAGGACAGGGTCTCCACTGAAGCTTTCTTT
CASSSPKDRVSTEAFF
>.|TRBV9|TRBJ1-2|many
TGTGCCAGCAGCGTAGTGGTAGGTCCGGTTCAAGGCTACACCTTC
CASSVVVGPVQGYTF
>TRBD1|TRBV12-3/TRBV12-4|TRBJ2-7|many
TGTGCCAGCAGTTCGTGGGACAGGGGGGGAGAGCAGTACTTC
CASSSWDRGGEQYF
>TRBD2|TRBV7-2|TRBJ2-6|few
TGTGCCAGCAGCTCATGGACTAGCGGGGCCTCTGGGGCCAACGTCCTGACTTTC
CASSSWTSGASGANVLTF
>.|TRBV15|TRBJ2-6|.
TGTGCCACCAGCAGAGGATCAGACAGGGGGGCCAACGTCCTGACTTTC
CATSRGSDRGANVLTF
>.|TRBV2|TRBJ1-4|many
TGTGCCAGCAGCGCTACAGGAATCGGTAATGAAAAACTGTTTTTT
CASSATGIGNEKLFF
>TRBD1|TRBV10-2|TRBJ1-2|many
TGCGCCAGCAGCTCATCGACAGGGAACAGGAGGAACTATGGCTACACCTTC
CASSSSTGNRRNYGYTF
>TRBD2|TRBV2|TRBJ2-3|.
TGTGCCAGCAGCCAGATAGCGGGACATAGCACAGATACGCAGTATTTT
CASSQIAGHSTDTQYF
>.|TRBV7-8|TRBJ1-1|many
TGTGCCAGCAGCTTAGATTTGGTGAACACTGAAGCTTTCTTT
CASSLDLVNTEAFF
>.|TRBV6-5|TRBJ1-6|many
TGTGCCAGCAGCGCAACCAGTTACGCCTATAATTCACCCCTCCACTTT
CASSATSYAYNSPLHF
>.|TRBV9|TRBJ1-2|many
TGTGCCAGCAGCGTATTTAACTATGGCTACACCTTC
CASSVFNYGYTF
>.|TRBV10-3|TRBJ1-4|many
TGTGCCATCAGTGAGTCGCTAGGACAATTTAATGAAAAACTGTTTTTT
CAISESLGQFNEKLFF
>TRBD1|TRBV29-1|TRBJ1-2|.
TGCAGCGTTGAAGCGGACAGGGGAAAAGGCGGCTACACCTTC
CSVEADRGKGGYTF
>.|TRBV7-9|TRBJ2-7|many
TGTGCCAGCAGCCCCGGCTCCGGGAACTTCTACGAGCAGTACTTC
CASSPGSGNFYEQYF
>TRBD1|TRBV24-1|TRBJ1-5|few
TGTGCCACCAGTGATAGTTGGGGACAGGGTTCCCAGCATTTT
CATSDSWGQGSQHF
>.|TRBV12-3/TRBV12-4|TRBJ2-7|few
TGTGCCAGCAGTTTAGGGGGTTTGGAATCCGAGCAGTACTTC
CASSLGGLESEQYF
>TRBD1|TRBV29-1|TRBJ1-4|.
TGCAGCGTTGAATTTGCCGACAGGGCGGATGAAAAACTGTTTTTT
CSVEFADRADEKLFF